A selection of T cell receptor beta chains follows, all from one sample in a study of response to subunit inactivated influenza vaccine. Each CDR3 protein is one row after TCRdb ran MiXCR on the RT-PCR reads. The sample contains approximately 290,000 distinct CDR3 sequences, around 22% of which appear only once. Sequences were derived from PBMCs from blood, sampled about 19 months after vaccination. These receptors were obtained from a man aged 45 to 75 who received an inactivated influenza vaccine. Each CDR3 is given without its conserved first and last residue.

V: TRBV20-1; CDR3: SASPRGYSNQPQH
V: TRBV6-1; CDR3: ASRSGDSNEKLF
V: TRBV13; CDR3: ASSSENSPGYT
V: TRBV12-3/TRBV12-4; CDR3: ASSRDRAGYT
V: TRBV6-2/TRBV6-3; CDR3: ASGLRGANNEQF
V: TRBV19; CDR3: ASSRRTGGFGNTIY
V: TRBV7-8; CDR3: ASSPKRIGQSNQPQH
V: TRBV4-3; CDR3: ASSPGGLVGSEAF
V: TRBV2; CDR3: ASSVLPTYNEQF
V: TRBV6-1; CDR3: ASRGTGVNTEAF
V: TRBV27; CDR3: ASSLSFPGWTTEAF
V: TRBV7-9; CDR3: ASSFPLDSEEQY
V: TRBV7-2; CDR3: ASSSSSRYEQY
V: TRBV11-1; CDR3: ASSLGTGFSRLMYTEAF
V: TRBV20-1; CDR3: SLEQGRGVYNEQF
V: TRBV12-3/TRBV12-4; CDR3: ASIKTGGLTEAF
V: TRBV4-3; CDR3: ASSQVDMAEAF
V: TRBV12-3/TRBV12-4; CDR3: ASSFSLSYEQY
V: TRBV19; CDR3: ASSIGAGGGTDTQY
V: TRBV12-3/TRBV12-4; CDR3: ASSPAPSGWDF
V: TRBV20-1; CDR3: SARDFQGAGLKAF
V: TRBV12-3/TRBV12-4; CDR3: ASSFGQTLAKNIQY
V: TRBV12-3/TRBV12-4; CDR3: ASSTDRGGDEKLF
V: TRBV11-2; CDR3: ASSLAPQGINSPLH
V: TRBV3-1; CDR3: ASSQELAYRSSYEQY
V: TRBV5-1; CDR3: ASSLASGPIEKLF
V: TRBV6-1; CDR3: ASSAMGTGTGSTEAF
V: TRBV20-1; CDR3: SAIRDINTDTQY
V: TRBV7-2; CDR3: ASNLQGGARAF
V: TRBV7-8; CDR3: ASSSRAEQY
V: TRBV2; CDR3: ASLRGTYEQY
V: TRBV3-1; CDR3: ASSQEWRVPLTQTDTQY
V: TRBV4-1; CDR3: ASSRQSTNEKLF
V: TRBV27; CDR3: ASRLTGISGNTIY
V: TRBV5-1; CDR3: ASSFGTSGSEQF
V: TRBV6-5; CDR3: ASSYQRATNEKLF
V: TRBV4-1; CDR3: ASSPIGPGAGDTQY
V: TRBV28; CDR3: ASSFELDNEQF
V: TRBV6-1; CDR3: ASSELAGGPDTQY
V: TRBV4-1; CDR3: ASSQDGQGAWGYT
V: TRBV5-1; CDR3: ASSYGGSGGTDTQY
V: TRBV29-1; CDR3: SALWDEKLF
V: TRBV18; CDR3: ASSRGTGGRSPLH
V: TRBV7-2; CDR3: ASSFRGDTIY
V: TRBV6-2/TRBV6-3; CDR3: ASSSMNTEAF
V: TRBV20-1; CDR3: SAPSILSNTDTQY
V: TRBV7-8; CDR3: ASGSSDSLNNEQF
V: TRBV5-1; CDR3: ASSTGQMNTEAF
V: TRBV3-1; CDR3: ASSQVNRNEQF
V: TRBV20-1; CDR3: SAGRAGRGGNEQF